This T cell receptor (beta chain) was captured by sequencing in a study of lymphopenia after photon versus proton radiotherapy. Whole-study findings and limits: Post-nadir diversity loss with photons came from oligoclonal expansion, particularly CD8+ Temra cells. Better survival with proton therapy was suggested as possible, not demonstrated. In patients who died, overall survival fell as post-nadir TCR diversity dropped more. Relative stability marked proton patients; photon patients lost diversity and naive cells.

On this clone itself: Its specificity is not known.

The repertoire was sequenced with immunoSEQ multiplex PCR; TCRdb's copy has only in-frame clones and lacks some. The sample yields 150,000 to 200,000 clones, approximately 91% seen once. Germline CDR1 SGHRS, CDR2 YFSETQ. Trimming took 0 bases from V and 4 from J, leaving 11 bases between them. The CDR3 has 15 residues. The sequences come from peripheral blood, collected from a patient treated with photon-based radiotherapy. The chain employs TRBV5-1 and TRBJ1-3, with D unresolved. The sequence derives from a man aged 50 to 59 with gastric cancer. The CDR3 DNA sequence: TGCGCCAGCAGCTTGGAATTGGGATCGGGAAACACCATATATTTT. It specifies CASSLELGSGNTIYF.